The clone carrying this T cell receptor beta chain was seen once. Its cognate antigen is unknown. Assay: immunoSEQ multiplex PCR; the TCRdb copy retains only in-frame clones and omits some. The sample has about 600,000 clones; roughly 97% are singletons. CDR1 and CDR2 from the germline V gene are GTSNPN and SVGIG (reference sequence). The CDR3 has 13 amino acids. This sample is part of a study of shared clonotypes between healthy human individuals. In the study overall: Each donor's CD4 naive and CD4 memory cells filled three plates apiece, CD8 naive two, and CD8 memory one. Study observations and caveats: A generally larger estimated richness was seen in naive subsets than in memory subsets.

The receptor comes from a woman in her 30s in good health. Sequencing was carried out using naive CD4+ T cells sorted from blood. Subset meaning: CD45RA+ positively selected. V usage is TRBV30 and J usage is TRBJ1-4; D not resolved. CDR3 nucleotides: TGTGCTTGTGACCGGCTAACTAATGAAAAACTGTTTTTT. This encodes CACDRLTNEKLFF.